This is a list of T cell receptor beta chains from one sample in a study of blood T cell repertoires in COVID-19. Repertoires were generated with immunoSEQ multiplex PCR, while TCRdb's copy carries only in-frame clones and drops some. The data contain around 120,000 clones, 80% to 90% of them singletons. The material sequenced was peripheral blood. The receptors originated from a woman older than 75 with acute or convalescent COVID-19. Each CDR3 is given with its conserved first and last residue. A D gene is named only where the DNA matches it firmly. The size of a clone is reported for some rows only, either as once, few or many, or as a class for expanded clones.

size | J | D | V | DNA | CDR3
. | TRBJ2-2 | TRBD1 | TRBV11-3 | TGTGCCAGCAGCATAACAGGGGGCGCGGTCGGGGAGCTGTTTTTT | CASSITGGAVGELFF
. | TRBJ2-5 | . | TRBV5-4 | TGTGCCAGCAGCGTCGGAGTTCAAGAGACCCAGTACTTC | CASSVGVQETQYF
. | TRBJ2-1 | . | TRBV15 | TGTGCCACCAGCAGAGATCCGGTAGCATATGAGCAGTTCTTC | CATSRDPVAYEQFF
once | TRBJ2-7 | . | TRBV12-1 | TGTGCCAGCAGCCTCCGGACAGAGTCCTTCTCCTACGAGCAGTACTTC | CASSLRTESFSYEQYF
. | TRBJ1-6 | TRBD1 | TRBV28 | TGTGCCAGCAGTCCCCCCGAGGGGGCAAGTAATTCACCCCTCCACTTT | CASSPPEGASNSPLHF
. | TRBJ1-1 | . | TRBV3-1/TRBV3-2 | TGTGCCAGCAGCCATTACGGCACTGAAGCTTTCTTT | CASSHYGTEAFF
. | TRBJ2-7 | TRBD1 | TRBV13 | TGTGCCAGCAGCAGGGGGCTCTACGAGCAGTACTTC | CASSRGLYEQYF
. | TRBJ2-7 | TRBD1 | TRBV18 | TGTGCCAGCTCACCTGTGTCAGGGGGCAGTATGCACGAGCAGTACTTC | CASSPVSGGSMHEQYF
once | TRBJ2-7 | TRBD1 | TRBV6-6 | TGTGCCAGCAGGCCGGGACAGAGCTACGAGCAGTACTTC | CASRPGQSYEQYF
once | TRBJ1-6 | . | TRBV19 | TGTGCCAGTAGCGATACTACCGGCTCCTATAATTCACCCCTCCACTTT | CASSDTTGSYNSPLHF
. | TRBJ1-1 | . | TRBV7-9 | TGTGCCAGCAGCTTTTCACAGGGTGAAGCTTTCTTT | CASSFSQGEAFF
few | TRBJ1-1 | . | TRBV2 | TGTGCCAGCAGTGAACGGGGATCGAACACTGAAGCTTTCTTT | CASSERGSNTEAFF
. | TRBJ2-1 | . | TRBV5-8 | TGTGCCAGCAGGTCTGATTGGGCCTCCTACAATGAGCAGTTCTTC | CASRSDWASYNEQFF
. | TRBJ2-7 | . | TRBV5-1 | TGCGCCAGCAGCTTGGCGGGTCAGAGGGCTGCCGAGCAGTACTTC | CASSLAGQRAAEQYF
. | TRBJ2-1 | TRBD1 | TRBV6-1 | TGTGCCAGCAGTGAAGCGCTGTGGACAGGGTTATACAATGAGCAGTTCTTC | CASSEALWTGLYNEQFF
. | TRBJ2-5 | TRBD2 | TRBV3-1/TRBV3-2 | TGTGCCAGCAGCCGACCGGGACTAGGAGAGACCCAGTACTTC | CASSRPGLGETQYF
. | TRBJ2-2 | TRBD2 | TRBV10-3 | TGTGCCATCAGTGAGTTGAGCGGGGGGGCCTTTGGCACCGGGGAGCTGTTTTTT | CAISELSGGAFGTGELFF
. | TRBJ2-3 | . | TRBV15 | TGTGCCACCAGCAGAGATTGGACAATTAGCACAGATACGCAGTATTTT | CATSRDWTISTDTQYF
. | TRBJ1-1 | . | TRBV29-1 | TGCAGCGTTCACGACAGTATCGACACTGAAGCTTTCTTT | CSVHDSIDTEAFF
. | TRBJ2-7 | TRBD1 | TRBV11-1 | TGTGCCAGCAGCCCCCTCGGACAGGGGGCGAACGAGCAGTACTTC | CASSPLGQGANEQYF
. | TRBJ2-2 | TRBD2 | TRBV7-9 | TGTGCCAGCAGCCTCACCAGGGAGGGAGGGGAGCTGTTTTTT | CASSLTREGGELFF
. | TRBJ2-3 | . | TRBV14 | TGTGCCAGTGGTGAGGCCCAAAGCACAGATACGCAGTATTTT | CASGEAQSTDTQYF
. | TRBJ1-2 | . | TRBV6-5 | TGTGCCAGCAGTTACTCCACAGCTAGCCTCGGAGGCTACACCTTC | CASSYSTASLGGYTF
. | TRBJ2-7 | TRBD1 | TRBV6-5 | TGTGCCAGCAGTTTGGACAGGCTTGAGCAGTACTTC | CASSLDRLEQYF
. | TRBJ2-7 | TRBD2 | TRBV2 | TGTGCCAGCAGTGAAGCCGGGGGACTAGCGGGGGAAAACTACGAGCAGTACTTC | CASSEAGGLAGENYEQYF
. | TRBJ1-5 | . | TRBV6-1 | TGTGCCAGCAGTGAAAGAGGCAATCAGCCCCAGCATTTT | CASSERGNQPQHF
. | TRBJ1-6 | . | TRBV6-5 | TGTGCCAGCAGTTACACCTCAGGGACACCCCTCCACTTT | CASSYTSGTPLHF
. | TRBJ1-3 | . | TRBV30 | TGTGCCTGGAGCCCTGCTGGAAACACCATATATTTT | CAWSPAGNTIYF
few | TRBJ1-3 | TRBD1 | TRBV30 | TGTGCCTGGAGTCATGGGACAGACTCTGGAAACACCATATATTTT | CAWSHGTDSGNTIYF
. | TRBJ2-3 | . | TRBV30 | TGTGCCTGGAGTGTACGGGGAGATACGCAGTATTTT | CAWSVRGDTQYF
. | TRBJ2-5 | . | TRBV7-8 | TGTGCCAGCAGCTTAGCCCCATTGCAGGGGACCCAGTACTTC | CASSLAPLQGTQYF
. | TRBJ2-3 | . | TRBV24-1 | TGTGCCACCGCTACCTCGACAGGTGATCACACAGATACGCAGTATTTT | CATATSTGDHTDTQYF
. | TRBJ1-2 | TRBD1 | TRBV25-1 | TGTGCCAGCACAACAGGGGGCAGTGGCTACACCTTC | CASTTGGSGYTF
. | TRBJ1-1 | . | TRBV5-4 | TGTGCCAGCAGCTTGGATCCGAGCACTGAAGCTTTCTTT | CASSLDPSTEAFF
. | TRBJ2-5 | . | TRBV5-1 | TGCGCCAGCAGCTTGGGGGTGTCTCGGGGGGCCCAAGAGACCCAGTACTTC | CASSLGVSRGAQETQYF
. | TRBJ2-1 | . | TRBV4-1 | TGCGCCAGCAGCCAATCGCAGGGGGGCTCCTACAATGAGCAGTTCTTC | CASSQSQGGSYNEQFF
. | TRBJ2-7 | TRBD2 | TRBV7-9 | TGTGCCAGCAGCTCCAACCCTAGCGGGGGGGCCTACGAGCAGTACTTC | CASSSNPSGGAYEQYF
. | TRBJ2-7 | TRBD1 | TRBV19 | TGTGCCAGTAGTATCGGGACAGGGGGCGGCTACGAGCAGTACTTC | CASSIGTGGGYEQYF
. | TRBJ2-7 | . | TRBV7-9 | TGTGCCAGCAGCTTAGCAGGAGCCTACGAGCAGTACTTC | CASSLAGAYEQYF
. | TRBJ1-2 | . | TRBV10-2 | TGCGCCAGCAGTGAAAGGGGGACATATGGCTACACCTTC | CASSERGTYGYTF
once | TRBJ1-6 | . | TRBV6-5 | TGTGCCAGCAGGCCAGGAGGCTCACCCCTCCACTTT | CASRPGGSPLHF
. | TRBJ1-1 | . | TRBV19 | TGTGCCAGTACCCTTTCCCGGCAGGCCGAAGCTTTCTTT | CASTLSRQAEAFF
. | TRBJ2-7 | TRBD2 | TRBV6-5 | TGTGCCAGCAGTTACTCTGGACTAGCTGCCTACGAGCAGTACTTC | CASSYSGLAAYEQYF
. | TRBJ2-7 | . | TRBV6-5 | TGTGCCAGCAGTTACTCGGGGGCCCAGATGGACGAGCAGTACTTC | CASSYSGAQMDEQYF
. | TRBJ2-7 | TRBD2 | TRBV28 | TGTGCCAGCAGTTTCGTAGGACTAGCGGGGGCCAACTACGAGCAGTACTTC | CASSFVGLAGANYEQYF
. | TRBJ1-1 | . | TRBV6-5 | TGTGCCAGCAGCCGACTCAGTAGGACTGAAGCTTTCTTT | CASSRLSRTEAFF
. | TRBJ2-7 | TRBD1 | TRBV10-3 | TGTGCCATCAGTAGCGACAGGGTGGGGTCCGGGCAGTACTTC | CAISSDRVGSGQYF
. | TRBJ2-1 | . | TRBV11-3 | TGTGCCAGCGCCGGAGAAAACAATGAGCAGTTCTTC | CASAGENNEQFF
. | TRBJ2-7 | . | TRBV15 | TGTGCCACCAGTGACGGTCTGGCGCGGTACGAGCAGTACTTC | CATSDGLARYEQYF
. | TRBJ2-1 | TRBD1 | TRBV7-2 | TGTGCCAGCAGCTTAGCCAGGGGACAGGGGAACAATGAGCAGTTCTTC | CASSLARGQGNNEQFF
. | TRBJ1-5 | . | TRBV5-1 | TGCGCCAGCAGCTGGACGTCAGGGGATCAGCCCCAGCATTTT | CASSWTSGDQPQHF
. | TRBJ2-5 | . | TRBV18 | TGTGCCAGCTCACCATTTCGGGACATGTACCAAGAGACCCAGTACTTC | CASSPFRDMYQETQYF
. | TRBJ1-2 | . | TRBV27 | TGTGCCAGCAGGGCCGGGGGGCGGGGTTCTAACTATGGCTACACCTTC | CASRAGGRGSNYGYTF
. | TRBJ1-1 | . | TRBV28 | TGTGCCAGCAGCCCGGACATGAACACTGAAGCTTTCTTT | CASSPDMNTEAFF
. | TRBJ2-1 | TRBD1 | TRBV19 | TGTGCCAGTAGTATAGGTGGGGACAGGGCGACCAATGAGCAGTTCTTC | CASSIGGDRATNEQFF
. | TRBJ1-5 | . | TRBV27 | TGTGCCAGCAGTCCATGGGGGGGCGACCCCAATCAGCCCCAGCATTTT | CASSPWGGDPNQPQHF
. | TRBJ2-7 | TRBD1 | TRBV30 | TGTGCCTGTTGGGCTCAGGACAGGGCTCACGAGCAGTACTTC | CACWAQDRAHEQYF